Listed below are T cell receptor beta chains from one sample, sequenced in a study of T cell responses to AZD1222 COVID-19 vaccine. Measured with immunoSEQ multiplex PCR; TCRdb has only the in-frame clones, and not every one. The profile shows 150,000 to 200,000 clones, roughly 92% of them singletons. Sequencing was performed on peripheral blood, taken on day 0 of AZD1222 vaccination. Receptor source: an adult in good health. CDR3s include the opening cysteine and the closing phenylalanine or tryptophan. D genes are given only for firm matches. Where a row states a size, it is once, few, many or the class of an expanded clone; other rows omit it.

abundance	d_gene	j_gene	v_gene	CDR3nt	CDR3aa
NA	NA	TRBJ1-1	TRBV19	TGTGCCAGTAGTATAGGCCCCGCTCTGGAGGCTTTCTTT	CASSIGPALEAFF
NA	NA	TRBJ1-6	TRBV2	TGTGCCAGCGCTACCTATAATTCACCCCTCCACTTT	CASATYNSPLHF
NA	TRBD2	TRBJ2-1	TRBV5-1	TGCGCCAGCAGCTTGTATTACGTCGCGACTAGCGACACTCTATACAATGAGCAGTTCTTC	CASSLYYVATSDTLYNEQFF
NA	NA	TRBJ1-1	TRBV5-4	TGTGCCAGCAGCTTCGGGGGAAACACTGAAGCTTTCTTT	CASSFGGNTEAFF
NA	NA	TRBJ1-1	TRBV25-1	TGTGCCAGCAAAGGCCAAGCCGACTTCGGGTTGGGCACTGAAGCTTTCTTT	CASKGQADFGLGTEAFF
NA	NA	TRBJ2-1	TRBV4-1	TGCGCCAGCAGTCCAACCGGGGGCTCCTACAATGAGCAGTTCTTC	CASSPTGGSYNEQFF
NA	NA	TRBJ2-3	TRBV5-5	TGTGCCAGCAGCTCGCTGGGGACAGATACGCAGTATTTT	CASSSLGTDTQYF
few	NA	TRBJ1-6	TRBV4-2	TGTGCCAGCAGCCAAGACGGTCAGAGGAATTCACCCCTCCACTTT	CASSQDGQRNSPLHF
NA	NA	TRBJ2-1	TRBV7-8	TGTGCCAGCAGCTTTAAAATAGCGCCTCCCTGGGCGGATGAGCAGTTCTTC	CASSFKIAPPWADEQFF
NA	NA	TRBJ2-3	TRBV28	NA	CASSSSDRVIGEYF
NA	NA	TRBJ1-5	TRBV2	TGTGCCAGCTGGGGGGGACGAAACAATCAGCCCCAGCATTTT	CASWGGRNNQPQHF
NA	NA	TRBJ1-1	TRBV6-5	TGTGCCAGCACCGCGGGTACTGAAGCTTTCTTT	CASTAGTEAFF
NA	TRBD1	TRBJ2-7	TRBV5-4	TGTGCCAGCAGCTTAGGGACAGGGGCCTGGGAGCAGTACTTC	CASSLGTGAWEQYF
once	NA	TRBJ1-3	TRBV7-2	TGTGCCAGCAGCTTAGTACAGGGTCTGAACACCATATATTTT	CASSLVQGLNTIYF
NA	TRBD2	TRBJ2-3	TRBV7-3	TGTGCCAGCAGCTTAGCTACCGGGACTAGCGGCACAGATACGCAGTATTTT	CASSLATGTSGTDTQYF
NA	NA	TRBJ2-7	TRBV25-1	TGTGCCAGCAGTGATCCCGGACAAATTTATCCGTACTTC	CASSDPGQIYPYF
NA	NA	TRBJ1-1	TRBV29-1	TGCAGCGTTGCTATGACAGGGAACACTGAAGCTTTCTTT	CSVAMTGNTEAFF
NA	TRBD1	TRBJ1-1	TRBV6-5	TGTGCCAGTTCCGGGACAGGGGTCGTCGGCACTGAAGCTTTCTTT	CASSGTGVVGTEAFF
NA	NA	TRBJ1-4	TRBV6-5	TGTGCCAGCAACCCCCTGGGGCAGAGCCGTGAAAAACTGTTTTTT	CASNPLGQSREKLFF
NA	NA	TRBJ1-2	TRBV7-9	TGTGCCAGCAGCTTAGGGGGTCGAAACTATGGCTACACCTTC	CASSLGGRNYGYTF